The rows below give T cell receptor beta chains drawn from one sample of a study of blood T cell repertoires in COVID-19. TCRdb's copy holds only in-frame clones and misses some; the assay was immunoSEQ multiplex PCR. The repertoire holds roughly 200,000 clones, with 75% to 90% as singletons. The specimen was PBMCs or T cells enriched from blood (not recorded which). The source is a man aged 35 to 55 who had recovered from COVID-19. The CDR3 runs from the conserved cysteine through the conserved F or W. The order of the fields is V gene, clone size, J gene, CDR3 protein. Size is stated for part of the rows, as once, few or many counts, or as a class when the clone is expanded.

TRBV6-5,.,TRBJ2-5,CASSSGGGQETQYF
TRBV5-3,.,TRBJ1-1,CARCKGPRKTEAFF
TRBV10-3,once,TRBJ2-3,CAISESPGQPDTQYF
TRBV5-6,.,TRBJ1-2,CASSFGQGILRIGYTF
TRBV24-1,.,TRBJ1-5,CATQTGNSNQPQHF
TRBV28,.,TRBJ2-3,CASRTSGSAQYF
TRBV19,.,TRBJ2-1,CASSIAPNSSYNEQFF
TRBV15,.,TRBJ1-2,CATSRGDTGRNYGYTF
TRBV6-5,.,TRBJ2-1,CASRPRGARYNEQFF
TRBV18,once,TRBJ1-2,CASSLPQISYGYTF
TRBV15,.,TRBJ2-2,CATSIGTATGELFF
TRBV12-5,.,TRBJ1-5,CASGPNRGDSNQPQHF
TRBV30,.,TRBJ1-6,CAWRGSRGQNSPLHF
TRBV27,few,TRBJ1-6,CASSLIGPGSYNSPLHF
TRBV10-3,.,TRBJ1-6,CAISESFGTGGSPLHF
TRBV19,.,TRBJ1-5,CASSRDRPNRNQPQHF
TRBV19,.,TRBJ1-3,CASSIGTNGNTIYF
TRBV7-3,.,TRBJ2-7,CARPGQGVYEQYF
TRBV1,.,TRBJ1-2,CTSSQDRQVGYTF
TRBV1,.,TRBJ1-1,CTSSQVRQGATEAFF
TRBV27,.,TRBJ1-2,CASSPAGIGGYTF
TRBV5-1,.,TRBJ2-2,CASSLVSGENTGELFF
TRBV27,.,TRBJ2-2,CASTAYTGRGPSGELFF
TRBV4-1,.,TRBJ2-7,CASSPRDFSYEQYF
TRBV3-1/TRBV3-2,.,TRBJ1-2,CASSQNRGGQTTLYGYTF
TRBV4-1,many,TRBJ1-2,CASSQVTSYGYTF
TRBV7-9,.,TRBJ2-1,CASSLATTGRISYNEQFF
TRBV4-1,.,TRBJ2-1,CASSQREDYNEQFF
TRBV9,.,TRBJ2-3,CASSGSGGSPDTQYF
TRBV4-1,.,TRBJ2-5,CASSQVYLAGETQYF
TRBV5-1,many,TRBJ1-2,CASSFNGQGFAYGYTF
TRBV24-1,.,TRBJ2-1,CATSGGRNEQFF
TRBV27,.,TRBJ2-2,CASSPRRTSGARSNTGELFF
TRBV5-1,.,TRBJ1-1,CASSLEEGKTEAFF
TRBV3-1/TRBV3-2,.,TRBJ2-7,CASSQPSLGSYEQYF
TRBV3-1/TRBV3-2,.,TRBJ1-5,CASSLTGGQPQHF
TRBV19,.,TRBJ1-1,CASSTAGSMNTEAFF
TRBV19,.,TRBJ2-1,CATAGGPEQFF
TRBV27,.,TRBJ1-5,CASSLIGRGNQPQHF
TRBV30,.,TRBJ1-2,CAWMGGERYGYTF
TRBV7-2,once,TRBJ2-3,CASSSERELADTQYF
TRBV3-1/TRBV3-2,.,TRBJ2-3,CASSQDDPGQGIVTDTQYF
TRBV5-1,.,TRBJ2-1,CASSRQQGEQFF
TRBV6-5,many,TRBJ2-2,CASSGRRGNTGELFF
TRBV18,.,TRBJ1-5,CASSLGTGDGNQPQHF
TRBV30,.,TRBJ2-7,CAWTLGVGEQYF
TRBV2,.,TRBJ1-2,CASSEARPSPYGYTF
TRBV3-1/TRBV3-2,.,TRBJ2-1,CASSQGTGSYNEQFF
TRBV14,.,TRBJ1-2,CASSQALANYGYTF
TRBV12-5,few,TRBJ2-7,CASGPNRVSDEQYF
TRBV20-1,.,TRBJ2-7,CSASTGLAAYEQYF
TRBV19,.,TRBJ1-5,CASSPTGTGANQPQHF